The 27 T cell receptor beta chains listed next were all sequenced from one sample in a study of cytomegalovirus exposure and HLA in healthy donors (dated by TCRdb to 2015 to 2018). The method behind the library was the immunoSEQ multiplex PCR assay. The multiplex PCR relied on a mix of 60 forward primers for TCR Vbeta segments and 13 reverse primers for TCR Jbeta segments. TCRdb obtained this table from immuneACCESS and retained in-frame rearrangements with V and J assigned. These tables miss some clones; where compared with another copy, unresolved V genes account for less than half of the shortfall, and the remainder is unexplained. Present in this sample are roughly 100,000 clones, over 70% of which were seen just once. The top ten hold approximately 4.3% of the sample. The sample taken for sequencing was PBMCs. Receptors originate from a man aged 50 to 59 in good health and CMV-seropositive.

This clone showed up just once. The chain combines TRBV6-1 with TRBJ1-4, with D possibly being TRBD1 (5 bases). Germline loops: CDR1 MNHNS, CDR2 SASEGT. V dropped 7 bases and J dropped 0 bases, with 9 bases sitting between them. This CDR3 has 14 residues. The CDR3 sequence is CASTQGATNEKLFF. The CDR3 DNA reads as TGTGCCAGCACCCAGGGCGCAACTAATGAAAAACTGTTTTTT.

CDR3 sequence: CASCPGGLAGADTQYF. The DNA of the CDR3 is TGCGCCAGCTGCCCGGGGGGACTAGCGGGAGCAGATACGCAGTATTTT. The chain uses TRBV5-1 and TRBJ2-3; 14 bases are shared with TRBD2. Germline values: CDR1 SGHRS, CDR2 YFSETQ. This CDR3 has 16 residues. V was clipped by 7 bases and J by 4 bases; unmatched bases: 8.

This clone turned up a few times. The chain carries TRBV7-2 and TRBJ2-1; TRBD2 aligns across 10 bases. The trim removed 5 bases at V and 3 bases at J, leaving 4 bases unmatched. Germline values: CDR1 SGHTA, CDR2 FQGNSA. The CDR3 contains 15 residues. CDR3 DNA sequence: TGTGCCAGCAGCCCAAGGACTAGCGGCTACAATGAGCAGTTCTTC. This encodes CASSPRTSGYNEQFF.

The V gene is TRBV28, the J gene TRBJ2-7, with TRBD1 matching over 8 bases. CDR1 and CDR2 from the germline V gene are MDHEN and SYDVKM. V lost 3 bases, J lost 4 bases, and 2 bases stayed unmatched. The CDR3 is 13 residues long. The CDR3 coding sequence is TGTGCCAGCAGTTTGACAGGGGAGTACGAGCAGTACTTC. The encoded protein is CASSLTGEYEQYF.

This rearrangement joins TRBV28 to TRBJ1-5; D possibly corresponds to TRBD1 (5 bases). V was pared by 3 bases and J by 7 bases, with 7 bases between. Germline assignment: CDR1 MDHEN and CDR2 SYDVKM. The CDR3 contains 12 residues. CDR3 amino acids: CASSFGGQPQHF. The DNA of the CDR3 is TGTGCCAGCAGTTTTGGGGGGCAGCCCCAGCATTTT. Based on the CDR3 plus reference TRBV28 and TRBJ1-5, the full variable domain is DVKVTQSSRYLVKRTGEKVFLECVQDMDHENMFWYRQDPGLGLRLIYFSYDVKMKEKGDIPEGYSVSREKKERFSLILESASTNQTSMYLCASSFGGQPQHFGDGTRLSIL.

The rearrangement uses TRBV11-2 and TRBJ2-1; 10 bases are shared with TRBD2. The germline V gene has CDR1 SGHAT and CDR2 FQNNGV. The CDR3 totals 15 residues. V gave up 5 bases and J gave up 5 bases; unmatched junction bases: 6. The chain's CDR3 is CASSPGLAENNEQFF. For the CDR3, the DNA is TGTGCCAGCAGCCCCGGACTAGCGGAGAACAATGAGCAGTTCTTC.

V is TRBV10-2 and J is TRBJ2-7; 12 nucleotides match TRBD2. CDR3 size: 15 residues. Germline CDR1 reads WSHSY; CDR2 reads SAAADI. Trimming cost V 3 bases and J 4 bases; bases outside gene matches: 4. DNA of the CDR3: TGCGCCAGCAGTGATTCTAGCGGGAGGGAATACGAGCAGTACTTC. This sequence encodes CASSDSSGREYEQYF.

The chain has TRBV19 and TRBJ2-5, with TRBD2 matching 9 bases. The CDR3 has 21 residues. Looked up from germline, CDR1 is LNHDA and CDR2 is SQIVND (reference sequence). Unmatched junction bases numbered 26, after V lost 4 bases and J lost 5 bases. The DNA for the CDR3 is TGTGCCAGTAGTAAACGGACTGGGGGCGCGTCGGCGGGAGGGGGATATGAGACCCAGTACTTC. Its protein is CASSKRTGGASAGGGYETQYF.

The chain has TRBV5-6 and TRBJ1-1; TRBD1 matches at 10 bases. CDR3 length: 14 amino acids. Per the germline V gene, CDR1 is SGHDT and CDR2 is YYEEEE. The J segment lost 8 bases and the V segment lost 3 bases, leaving 7 bases of the junction unmatched. DNA for the CDR3: TGTGCCAGCAGCTCGACAGGGGGCCCACGGGAAGCTTTCTTT. Translating gives CASSSTGGPREAFF.

The gene calls are TRBV28 and TRBJ1-2, with 8 positions matching TRBD1. CDR1 MDHEN and CDR2 SYDVKM come from the germline V gene. Losses at the gene ends were 6 bases for V and 8 bases for J; bases not matched to a gene: 11. The CDR3 is made up of 14 amino acids. CDR3 DNA sequence: TGTGCCAGCAGCCTAGGGCAGGGGGCGCGGGGCTACACCTTC. Protein sequence: CASSLGQGARGYTF.

This clone has a single count. The chain has TRBV5-1 and TRBJ2-7; TRBD1 matches 9 bases. Germline CDR1 and CDR2: SGHRS and YFSETQ. CDR3 length equals 15 residues. V lost 0 bases and J lost 3; bases outside the gene matches: 4. The CDR3 DNA sequence: TGCGCCAGCAGCTTGGGAGGGACAGGGAGCTACGAGCAGTACTTC. Its protein product is CASSLGGTGSYEQYF.

V gene TRBV7-2 combines with J gene TRBJ2-5, with TRBD1 matching over 7 bases. The CDR3 length is 15 residues. V shed 2 bases, J shed 5 bases, and the junction held 8 bases outside the gene matches. Per the germline V gene, CDR1 is SGHTA and CDR2 is FQGNSA. CDR3 loop: CASSLRGQDGETQYF. The CDR3 DNA follows: TGTGCCAGCAGCTTAAGGGGGCAGGATGGGGAGACCCAGTACTTC.

The rearrangement links TRBV30 to TRBJ2-3, with D tentatively TRBD2 (7 bases). The CDR3 consists of 14 residues. The V and J ends lost 6 bases and 0 bases respectively, with 13 bases between them. Germline V gene data show CDR1 as GTSNPN and CDR2 as SVGIG (reference sequence). CDR3 sequence (DNA): TGTGCCTGCAGTCGGGGGGCGAGCACAGATACGCAGTATTTT. Amino acid sequence: CACSRGASTDTQYF. The entire variable domain, with the rest obtained from reference TRBV30 and TRBJ2-3, is as follows: SQTIHQWPATLVQPVGSPLSLECTVEGTSNPNLYWYRQAAGRGLQLLFYSVGIGQISSEVPQNLSASRPQDRQFILSSKKLLLSDSGFYLCACSRGASTDTQYFGPGTRLTVL.

The chain links TRBV28 to TRBJ1-1, with no clear D. The CDR3 has 15 amino acids. V lost 3 bases and J lost 0, with 11 bases in between. Germline CDR1 and CDR2: MDHEN and SYDVKM. Written as DNA, the CDR3 is TGTGCCAGCAGTTTGCCCCCAGAAATGAACACTGAAGCTTTCTTT. Amino acid sequence: CASSLPPEMNTEAFF.

The gene calls are TRBV30 and TRBJ1-5, with a weak D call TRBD1 (6 bases). This CDR3 spans 16 amino acids. The germline gives CDR1 GTSNPN, CDR2 SVGIG (reference sequence). Trimming shortened V by 0 bases and J by 0 bases, and 12 bases separated the two germline ends. This CDR3 is CAWSVQGRDSNQPQHF. Here the CDR3 DNA reads TGTGCCTGGAGTGTACAGGGCCGAGATAGCAATCAGCCCCAGCATTTT.

V is TRBV5-1 and J is TRBJ2-3, with 7 bases aligning to TRBD2. Germline loops: CDR1 SGHRS, CDR2 YFSETQ. This CDR3 contains 15 residues. V lost 2 bases to trimming and J lost 2 bases; unmatched junction nucleotides: 5. The DNA of the CDR3 is TGCGCCAGCAGCTTATCTAGCGGCTACACAGATACGCAGTATTTT. It translates to CASSLSSGYTDTQYF.

This chain links TRBV6-1 with TRBJ1-2; 8 bases agree with TRBD1. The CDR3 length is 15 residues. Germline V gene lookup returns CDR1 MNHNS and CDR2 SASEGT. With 5 bases clipped from V and 4 bases from J, the junction kept 9 bases outside the gene matches. DNA for the CDR3: TGTGCCAGCAGTCCCCAGGGGGCGAGCGTCTATGGCTACACCTTC. Encoded protein: CASSPQGASVYGYTF.

V gene TRBV7-9 combines with J gene TRBJ2-7, with 9 nucleotides matching TRBD2. The CDR3 is 17 residues long. The germline V gene encodes CDR1 SEHNR and CDR2 FQNEAQ (reference sequence). The V segment lost 5 bases and the J segment 3 bases; nucleotides outside the gene matches: 14. In nucleotides, the CDR3 is TGTGCCAGCAGCCACGGCCGTGCTAGCGGGATTGGCTACGAGCAGTACTTC. This codes for CASSHGRASGIGYEQYF.

This clone was observed a single time. The chain recombines TRBV29-1 with TRBJ1-1, with 8 bases aligning to TRBD1. Per germline, CDR1 SQVTM and CDR2 ANQGSEA. V lost 7 bases to trimming and J lost 4 bases; unmatched junction nucleotides: 8. The CDR3 sequence is 13 residues long. CDR3: CSADRGGFTEAFF. The CDR3 nucleotides are TGCAGCGCAGACAGGGGAGGTTTCACTGAAGCTTTCTTT.

The CDR3 protein is CAISPIGLRGYTF. The CDR3 nucleotides read TGTGCCATCAGTCCAATCGGTCTTCGTGGCTACACCTTC. V gene TRBV10-3 combines with J gene TRBJ1-2; D call uncertain. Germline-derived CDR1 and CDR2 are ENHRY and SYGVKD. The germline V and J ends were trimmed by 5 bases and 7 bases, with 14 bases remaining between them. The CDR3 totals 13 residues.

This chain joins TRBV11-3 and TRBJ2-2; tentative D call: TRBD2 (6 bases). The germline gives CDR1 SGHNT, CDR2 YENEEA. Trimming took off 1 base at V and 7 bases at J, with 10 bases between the two ends. The CDR3 runs to 14 residues. CDR3 region: CASSLGRGGGELFF. The CDR3 coding sequence is TGTGCCAGCAGCTTAGGGCGGGGCGGCGGGGAGCTGTTTTTT.

A few counts support this clone. The chain links TRBV16 to TRBJ2-3; 8 nucleotides line up with TRBD2. J gave up 3 bases and V 7 bases, and 6 bases lay outside the gene matches. The CDR3 runs 14 residues. Germline V gene lookup returns CDR1 KGHSY and CDR2 FQNENV. The CDR3 DNA follows: TGTGCCAGCAAAGGCAGCGGGGGAACAGATACGCAGTATTTT. It is translated as CASKGSGGTDTQYF.

V is TRBV6-6 and J is TRBJ1-1, with D perhaps matching TRBD1 (6 bases). Between the trimmed V and J ends, which lost 6 bases and 3 bases, there was a span of 14 bases. Germline V gives CDR1 MNHNY, CDR2 SVGAGI (reference sequence). The CDR3 covers 14 residues. The DNA for the CDR3 is TGTGCCAGCAGCCTACAGGGCGACGACACTGAAGCTTTCTTT. Protein: CASSLQGDDTEAFF.

This clone was found once. V usage is TRBV19 and J usage is TRBJ2-7, with 9 bases identical to TRBD1. Germline V gene lookup returns CDR1 LNHDA and CDR2 SQIVND (reference sequence). V trimming: 8 bases; J trimming: 4 bases; junction bases outside the gene matches: 12. There are 15 residues in the CDR3. For the CDR3, the DNA is TGTGCCAGTTCACTACCGGGACAGGGTGTATACGAGCAGTACTTC. Amino acid sequence: CASSLPGQGVYEQYF.

The chain couples TRBV27 to TRBJ2-1; the match to TRBD2 covers 13 bases. The CDR3 length is 16 residues. CDR1 MNHEY and CDR2 SMNVEV come from the germline V gene (reference sequence). V lost 6 bases to trimming and J lost 9 bases; unmatched junction nucleotides: 11. Here the CDR3 reads CASSQNGLAGAGEQFF. In DNA form, the CDR3 reads TGTGCCAGCAGCCAAAACGGACTAGCGGGAGCGGGTGAGCAGTTCTTC.

CDR3 sequence (DNA): TGTGCCAGCAGTACCAGACTAGCGGGGTCGGCCGAGCAGTACTTC. Amino acids: CASSTRLAGSAEQYF. V and J are TRBV27 and TRBJ2-7; 11 bases line up with TRBD2. Per germline, CDR1 MNHEY and CDR2 SMNVEV (reference sequence). Losses at the gene ends were 5 bases for V and 6 bases for J; bases not matched to a gene: 9. The CDR3 has 15 amino acids.

The rearrangement uses TRBV9 and TRBJ2-1; 10 bases line up with TRBD2. In germline, CDR1 is SGDLS, CDR2 YYNGEE. Unmatched junction bases numbered 11, after V lost 6 bases and J lost 8 bases. The length of the CDR3 is 15 residues. CDR3 sequence (DNA): TGTGCCAGCACCCGAAGTCCTAGCGGGAGAGATGAGCAGTTCTTC. This codes for CASTRSPSGRDEQFF.